Sequencing of this TCR beta chain was carried out in a study of tumor-infiltrating lymphocytes in primary liver carcinoma. The CDR3 extends over 15 amino acids. Trimming stripped 5 bases from V and 4 bases from J, with 17 bases between. Between about 20 and 30 mg of unsorted bulk tissue served as the source from which RNA and DNA were co-extracted. TCR beta cDNA was reverse-transcribed from roughly 0.45 ug of total RNA. The reaction used a constant-region primer and ProtoScript II reverse transcriptase. Three nested multiplex PCR rounds, a slightly modified ARM-PCR method, built the TCR beta libraries. TRBV1-TRBV30 forward and Cbeta reverse primers drove the first two roughly 10-cycle rounds. Using its own MiXCR run on the multiplex PCR reads, TCRdb lists one record per CDR3 protein. The sample holds tens of thousands of distinct CDR3 sequences, approximately 70% seen once.

Sequencing was carried out using liver tumor tissue from sampling region 4. Subset meaning: tumor region T4, right-lateral pole. The chain is built from TRBV12-3 or TRBV12-4 and TRBJ2-5; D possibly corresponds to TRBD1 (6 bases). The TCR sequence derives from a man in his forties or fifties with primary liver carcinoma and hepatitis B virus infection. The CDR3 protein is CASSDYREVGETQYF. The CDR3 region has the DNA TGTGCCAGCAGTGATTACAGGGAAGTCGGAGAGACCCAGTACTTC.